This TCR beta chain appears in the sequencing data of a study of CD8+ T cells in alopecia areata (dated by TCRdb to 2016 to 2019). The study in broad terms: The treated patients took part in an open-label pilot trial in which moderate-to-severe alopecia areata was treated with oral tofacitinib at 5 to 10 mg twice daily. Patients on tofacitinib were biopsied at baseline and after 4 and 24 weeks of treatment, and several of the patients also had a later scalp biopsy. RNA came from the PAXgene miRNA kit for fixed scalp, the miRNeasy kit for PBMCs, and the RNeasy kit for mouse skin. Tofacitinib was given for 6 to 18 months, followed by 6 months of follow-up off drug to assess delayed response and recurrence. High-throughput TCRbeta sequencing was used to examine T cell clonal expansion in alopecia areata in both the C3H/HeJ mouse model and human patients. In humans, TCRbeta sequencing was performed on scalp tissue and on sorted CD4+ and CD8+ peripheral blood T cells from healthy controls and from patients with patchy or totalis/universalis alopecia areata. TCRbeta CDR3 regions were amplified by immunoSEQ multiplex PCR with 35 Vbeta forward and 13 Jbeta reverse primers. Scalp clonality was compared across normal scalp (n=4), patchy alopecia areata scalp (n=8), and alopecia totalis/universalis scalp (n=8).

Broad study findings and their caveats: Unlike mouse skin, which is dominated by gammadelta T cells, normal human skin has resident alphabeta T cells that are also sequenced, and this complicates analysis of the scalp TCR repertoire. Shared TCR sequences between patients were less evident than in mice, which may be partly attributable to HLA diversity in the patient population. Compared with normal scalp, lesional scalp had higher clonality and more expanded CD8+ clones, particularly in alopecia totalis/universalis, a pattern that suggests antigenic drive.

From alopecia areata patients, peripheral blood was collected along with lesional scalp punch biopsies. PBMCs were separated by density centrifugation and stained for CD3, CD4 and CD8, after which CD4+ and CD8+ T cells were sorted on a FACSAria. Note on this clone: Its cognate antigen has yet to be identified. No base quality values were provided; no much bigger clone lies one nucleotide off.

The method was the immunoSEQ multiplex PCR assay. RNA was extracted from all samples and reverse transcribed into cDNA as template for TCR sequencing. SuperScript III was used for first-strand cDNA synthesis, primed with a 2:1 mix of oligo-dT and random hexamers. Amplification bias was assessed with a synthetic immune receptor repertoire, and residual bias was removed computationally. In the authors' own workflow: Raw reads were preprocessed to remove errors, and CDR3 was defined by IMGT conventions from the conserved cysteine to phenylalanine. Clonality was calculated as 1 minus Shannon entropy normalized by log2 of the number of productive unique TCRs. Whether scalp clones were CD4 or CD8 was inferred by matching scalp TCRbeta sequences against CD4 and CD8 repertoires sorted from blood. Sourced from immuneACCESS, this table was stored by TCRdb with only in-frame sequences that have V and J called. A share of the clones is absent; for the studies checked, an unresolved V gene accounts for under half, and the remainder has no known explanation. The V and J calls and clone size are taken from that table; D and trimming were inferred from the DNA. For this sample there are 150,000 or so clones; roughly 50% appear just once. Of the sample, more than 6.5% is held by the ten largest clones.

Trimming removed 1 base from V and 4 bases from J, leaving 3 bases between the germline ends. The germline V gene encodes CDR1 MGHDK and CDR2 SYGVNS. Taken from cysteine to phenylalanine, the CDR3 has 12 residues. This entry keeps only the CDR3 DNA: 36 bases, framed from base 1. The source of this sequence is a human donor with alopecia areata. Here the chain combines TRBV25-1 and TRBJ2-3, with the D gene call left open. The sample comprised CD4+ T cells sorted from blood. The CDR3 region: CASSESADTQYF. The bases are TGTGCCAGCAGTGAATCAGCAGATACGCAGTATTTT.